The present entry profiles one TCR beta chain with its context. Germline V gives CDR1 LGHNA, CDR2 YSLEER. Germline trimming cut 4 bases from V and 4 bases from J; bases unmatched to any gene: 9. The CDR3 extends over 19 amino acids. The source of the sample is a study of cytomegalovirus exposure and HLA in healthy donors. PCR involved 60 Vbeta and 13 Jbeta primers. Assay used: immunoSEQ multiplex PCR; TCRdb lists only in-frame clones, some missing. The data contain more than 150,000 clones, over 60% of them singletons. This clonotype originated in a man aged 50-59 years in good health and CMV-seropositive. This chain links TRBV4-3 with TRBJ2-2; the match to TRBD2 covers 16 bases. The sequenced material came from PBMCs. Written as DNA, the CDR3 is TGCGCCAGCAGCCGAACGGGACTAGCGGGGGGGCGAAGCACCGGGGAGCTGTTTTTT. As protein: CASSRTGLAGGRSTGELFF.